This T cell receptor beta chain emerged from a study of neurological immune-mediated disorders. The CDR3 covers 13 residues. Trimming removed 6 bases at V and 0 bases at J, with 6 bases between. The germline CDR1 and CDR2 sequences are DFQATT and SNEGSKA (reference sequence). Findings of the study overall: One cluster of related CDR3 sequences contained, by phylogenetic grouping, the repertoires of 18 of 34 multiple sclerosis patients and formed a possible signature. Because no CDR3 amino acid sequences were shared across subjects by expanded clones, private repertoires were suggested in all groups.

The cDNA was generated by 5'RACE with 10-nucleotide random UMIs. Each CDR3 protein is one row after TCRdb ran MiXCR on the 5' RACE reads. The sample includes 50,000 to 60,000 distinct CDR3 sequences, 3.5% to 4% seen only once; the top ten take around 2%. This clonotype occurred many times. Its antigen is still unknown. The sequence was obtained from a woman in her thirties or forties with multiple sclerosis. The chain combines TRBV20-1 with TRBJ1-6; D not resolved. The sequencing sample was made of CD4+ T cells from blood. In DNA form, the CDR3 reads TGCAGTGCCCCAAGCTCCTATAATTCACCCCTCCACTTT. Its translation is CSAPSSYNSPLHF.